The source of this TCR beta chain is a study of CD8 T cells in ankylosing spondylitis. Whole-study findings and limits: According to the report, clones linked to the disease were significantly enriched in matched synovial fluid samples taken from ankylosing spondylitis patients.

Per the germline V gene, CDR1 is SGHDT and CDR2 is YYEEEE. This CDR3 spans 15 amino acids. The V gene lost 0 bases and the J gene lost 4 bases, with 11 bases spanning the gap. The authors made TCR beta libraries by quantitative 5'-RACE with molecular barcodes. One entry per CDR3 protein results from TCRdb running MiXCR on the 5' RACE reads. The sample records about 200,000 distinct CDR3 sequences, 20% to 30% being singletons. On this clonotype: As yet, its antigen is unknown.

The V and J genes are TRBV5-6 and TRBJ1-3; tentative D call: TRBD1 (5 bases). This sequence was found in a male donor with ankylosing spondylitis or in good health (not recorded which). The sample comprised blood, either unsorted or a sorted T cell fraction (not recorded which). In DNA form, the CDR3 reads TGTGCCAGCAGCTTGGATGGGGCGAGGGGAAACACCATATATTTT. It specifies CASSLDGARGNTIYF.